Listed here are 30 T cell receptor beta chains from one sample, sequenced in a study of blood T cells in healthy people across ages. Primers used in a second PCR of about 6 to 11 cycles were a sample-barcoded 5' primer and a J-beta primer mix. Each CDR3 protein is one row after TCRdb ran MiXCR on the 5' RACE reads. The sample lists roughly 800,000 distinct CDR3 sequences, about 34% occurring once. Material: blood. Receptors were obtained from a man aged 18-30 years in good health.

Note on this clonotype: A much larger clone lies a single base off, so this may be a read error. V and J are TRBV28 and TRBJ2-1, with 8 bases lining up with TRBD2. This CDR3 is built from 15 residues. The germline V gene encodes CDR1 MDHEN and CDR2 SYDVKM. Trimming removed 8 bases from V and 7 bases from J; junction bases left unmatched: 13. The CDR3 here is CASSFRGGPVNEQFF. The CDR3 region has the DNA TGTGCCAGCTCCTTCCGGGGGGGCCCGGTGAATGAGCAGTTCTTC.

This chain uses TRBV7-9 with TRBJ2-7, with 9 nucleotides matching TRBD1. The CDR3 runs to 14 residues. Trimming cost V 5 bases and J 7 bases; bases outside gene matches: 9. Germline V gene data show CDR1 as SEHNR and CDR2 as FQNEAQ (reference sequence). In DNA, the CDR3 is TGTGCCAGCAGCCCGGGACAGGGTGTTCGGGAGCAGTACTTC. Its translation: CASSPGQGVREQYF.

This clonotype was observed at least ten times. The chain carries TRBV10-3 and TRBJ2-3, with no clear D. The CDR3 totals 15 residues. V was pared by 2 bases and J by 1 base, with 10 bases between. Germline values: CDR1 ENHRY, CDR2 SYGVKD. The CDR3 here is CAISEEAERTDTQYF. The CDR3 DNA sequence: TGTGCCATCAGTGAGGAGGCGGAACGCACAGATACGCAGTATTTT.

This clonotype was picked up many times. The chain joins TRBV6-1 to TRBJ2-5; 7 bases agree with TRBD1. V shed 6 bases and J 6 bases; nucleotides not matched to a gene: 10. There are 14 residues in the CDR3. Germline V CDR1 and CDR2: MNHNS, SASEGT. As DNA, the CDR3 is TGTGCCAGCAGGGACGTCAGGGGGTTTCAGACCCAGTACTTC. Protein sequence: CASRDVRGFQTQYF.

This clonotype appeared many times. The V call is TRBV7-2, the J call TRBJ2-1, with D perhaps being TRBD1 or TRBD2 (5 bases each). The CDR3 is 16 amino acids. V shed 3 bases and J shed 2 bases, with 14 bases lying between them. Germline V lookup: CDR1 SGHTA, CDR2 FQGNSA. CDR3 DNA sequence: TGTGCCAGCAGCTTGGGAGACGGGGCACCCTACAATGAGCAGTTCTTC. Protein product: CASSLGDGAPYNEQFF.

The V gene is TRBV20-1, the J gene TRBJ1-1; D perhaps matches TRBD1 (5 bases). The length of the CDR3 is 14 residues. Germline CDR1 DFQATT, CDR2 SNEGSKA (reference sequence). V gave up 4 bases and J gave up 5 bases, with 17 bases separating them. In DNA, the CDR3 is TGCAGTGCTAATTCTCTGGGGGGGGAGACTGAAGCTTTCTTT. It encodes CSANSLGGETEAFF.

This chain uses TRBV27 with TRBJ2-3, with D unclear. Looked up from germline, CDR1 is MNHEY and CDR2 is SMNVEV (reference sequence). The V gene lost 7 bases and the J gene lost 4 bases, with 15 bases spanning the gap. The CDR3 is 14 residues long. This CDR3 reads CASILGLWADTQYF. The CDR3 DNA follows: TGTGCCAGCATCCTCGGGTTATGGGCAGATACGCAGTATTTT.

In regard to this clonotype: The germline gene is not matched at one end of the junction; a read error may be the cause. This chain uses TRBV4-3 with TRBJ1-6; no firm D call. Germline V gene sequence: CDR1 LGHNA, CDR2 YSLEER. This CDR3 region has 19 residues. The CDR3 DNA sequence: TGCGCCAGCAGCCAGCGTACCAGCCTTGTGGAGTTCGAGAATTCACCCCCCCACTTT. Protein sequence: CASSQRTSLVEFENSPPHF.

The table lists this clonotype with a few counts. The chain carries TRBV4-1 and TRBJ2-3, with no clear D. Germline CDR1 reads MGHRA; CDR2 reads YSYEKL. Deletions cut 2 bases from V and 4 bases from J, with 13 bases between. The CDR3 contains 15 residues. The CDR3 region is CASSQSALGSDTQYF. In DNA, the CDR3 is TGCGCCAGCAGCCAAAGCGCCCTAGGTTCAGATACGCAGTATTTT.

This clonotype was observed a few times. This chain links TRBV3-1 with TRBJ1-5; TRBD1 aligns across 7 bases. Germline values: CDR1 LGHDT, CDR2 YNNKEL (reference sequence). The CDR3 length is 13 residues. With 4 bases clipped from V and 7 bases from J, the junction kept 4 bases outside the gene matches. Written as DNA, the CDR3 is TGTGCCAGCAGCCCTCGGGACAGCCAGCCCCAGCATTTT. Its translation is CASSPRDSQPQHF.

The V and J genes are TRBV6-2 or TRBV6-3 and TRBJ2-7; TRBD1 matches at 8 bases. The V gene end was trimmed by 9 bases and the J gene end by 3 bases; junction bases not matched to a gene: 7. Looked up from germline, CDR1 is MNHEY and CDR2 is SVGEGT. There are 13 residues in the CDR3. The DNA of the CDR3 is TGTGCCAGTGACAGGGGCCTTAGCTACGAGCAGTACTTC. Protein sequence: CASDRGLSYEQYF.

The chain recombines TRBV12-3 or TRBV12-4 with TRBJ2-1; D perhaps matches TRBD2 (6 bases). Matching the DNA end better, TRBJ2-7 makes the J call doubtful. There are 15 residues in the CDR3. The CDR3 region has the DNA TGTGCCAGCAGCCCTGGACGGGGGTCCTACAATGAGCAGTACTTC. Translated: CASSPGRGSYNEQYF.

CDR3: CSARDRAERTEAFF. CDR3 nucleotide sequence: TGCAGTGCTAGAGATCGAGCGGAGAGGACTGAAGCTTTCTTT. The chain has TRBV20-1 and TRBJ1-1, with D unclear. V lost 0 bases and J lost 5, with 13 bases in between. This CDR3 region has 14 residues. Germline V lookup: CDR1 DFQATT, CDR2 SNEGSKA (reference sequence).

The rearrangement joins TRBV18 to TRBJ2-6, with TRBD1 identical over 7 bases. With V trimmed by 5 bases and J by 6 bases, 13 bases remained unmatched. This CDR3 spans 17 amino acids. Germline-derived CDR1 and CDR2 are KGHSH and LQKENI. Here the CDR3 reads CASSSRKPGGKANVLTF. The CDR3 region has the DNA TGTGCCAGCTCATCGCGAAAGCCAGGGGGAAAGGCCAACGTCCTGACTTTC.

This clonotype has a single count. A much larger clone sits a single nucleotide away, making a read error possible. The chain joins TRBV12-3 or TRBV12-4 to TRBJ2-1; 9 bases align to TRBD1. The trim removed 5 bases at V and 8 bases at J, leaving 10 bases unmatched. The CDR3 runs 15 residues. CDR3 loop: CASSRATGGYDEQFF. Written as DNA, the CDR3 is TGTGCCAGCAGTCGAGCGACAGGGGGATACGATGAGCAGTTCTTC.

J is TRBJ2-7 and V is TRBV7-2, with D maybe TRBD2 (5 bases). Per the germline V gene, CDR1 is SGHTA and CDR2 is FQGNSA. The CDR3 totals 16 residues. Trimming left V 1 base short and J 2 bases short, with 15 bases between. The CDR3 nucleotides read TGTGCCAGCAGCTTAGGGTCTAGCAGGAGTGCCTACGAGCAGTACTTC. Protein sequence: CASSLGSSRSAYEQYF.

This chain joins TRBV6-2 or TRBV6-3 and TRBJ1-1, with 11 bases identical to TRBD1. The J segment lost 6 bases and the V segment lost 0 bases, leaving 6 bases of the junction unmatched. CDR1 and CDR2 from the germline V gene are MNHEY and SVGEGT. The length of the CDR3 is 16 residues. The CDR3 DNA is TGTGCCAGCAGTTACTCAATGGGACAGGGGGAGGCTGAAGCTTTCTTT. This gives the protein CASSYSMGQGEAEAFF.

This clonotype turned up a few times. As DNA, the CDR3 is TGTGCCAGCAGCCCCGACAGTAATTCGGATGGCTACACCTTC. It codes for CASSPDSNSDGYTF. The chain combines TRBV7-2 with TRBJ1-2, with D possibly matching TRBD1 (5 bases). From germline, CDR1 is SGHTA and CDR2 FQGNSA. The CDR3 is made up of 14 amino acids. The V end was cut by 5 bases, the J end by 6 bases, with 16 bases between.

CDR3 nucleotide sequence: TGTGCCAGCAGTCCTAGGGCGGGACAGGGGGCGTGGACTGAAGCTTTCTTT. This translates into CASSPRAGQGAWTEAFF. The chain couples TRBV25-1 to TRBJ1-1; 12 positions agree with TRBD1. This CDR3 is 17 amino acids long. Germline V gives CDR1 MGHDK, CDR2 SYGVNS. V was pared by 5 bases and J by 5 bases, with 12 bases of the junction left unmatched.

This clonotype appeared a few times. CDR3 bases: TGTGCCAGCACCTTCGGGACCCTATACGCAGATACGCAGTATTTT. This codes for CASTFGTLYADTQYF. The chain combines TRBV6-2 or TRBV6-3 with TRBJ2-3; D may match TRBD1 or TRBD2 (5 bases each). Trimming stripped 7 bases from V and 4 bases from J, with 18 bases between. The CDR3 sequence is 15 residues long. Germline loops: CDR1 MNHEY, CDR2 SVGEGT.

Of note for this clonotype: An end of the junction differs from the germline gene, which may be a read error. The rearrangement uses TRBV15 and TRBJ1-3; possible D gene TRBD1, 5 bases. The CDR3 has 16 residues. Looked up from germline, CDR1 is LNHNV and CDR2 is YYDKDF (reference sequence). The CDR3 DNA follows: TGTGCCACCAGCAGACAGGGCCCCCGGGAAGGAAACACCGTATATTTT. Translated, it gives CATSRQGPREGNTVYF.

The chain combines TRBV2 with TRBJ2-7; D unresolved. Trimming took off 6 bases at V and 0 bases at J, with 15 bases between the two ends. The V gene's germline CDR1 is SNHLY and CDR2 FYNNEI. The CDR3 length is 15 residues. The CDR3 sequence is CASSVGPPGSYEQYF. Here the CDR3 DNA reads TGTGCCAGCAGCGTCGGACCTCCTGGCTCCTACGAGCAGTACTTC.

This clonotype was recorded at least ten times. The CDR3, as DNA: TGTGCCAGCAGCGTCGATAGAGGGGGTAGGAACTATGGCTACACCTTC. This codes for CASSVDRGGRNYGYTF. This chain connects TRBV9 to TRBJ1-2; tentatively, D is TRBD1 (6 bases). The CDR3 spans 16 residues. V was shortened by 2 bases and J by 2 bases, with 16 bases between the two germline ends. The germline V gene encodes CDR1 SGDLS and CDR2 YYNGEE.

This clonotype was recorded only once. The chain has TRBV29-1 and TRBJ2-7, with 7 positions matching TRBD2. Germline CDR1 is SQVTM and CDR2 is ANQGSEA. Trimming took 4 bases from V and 0 from J; bases not matched to a gene: 6. This CDR3 comprises 14 residues. The CDR3 protein is CSVGGRASSYEQYF. CDR3 in DNA: TGCAGCGTTGGGGGGAGGGCCTCCTCCTACGAGCAGTACTTC.

Notes on this clonotype: This sequence may be a read error, since a much larger clone differs from it by one base. Because it lacks the conserved phenylalanine or tryptophan at the end, this CDR3 is likely a read error. The chain carries TRBV20-1 and TRBJ2-3, with 13 bases identical to TRBD2. The germline CDR1 and CDR2 sequences are DFQATT and SNEGSKA (reference sequence). The CDR3 covers 16 residues. V shed 5 bases and J 0 bases; nucleotides not matched to a gene: 5. CDR3 amino acids: CSAFTSGGASTDTQYL. The CDR3 DNA is TGCAGTGCTTTTACTAGCGGGGGGGCCAGCACAGATACGCAGTATCTT.

V usage is TRBV20-1 and J usage is TRBJ1-2; weak D call: TRBD1 (5 bases). V lost 3 bases and J lost 3, with 17 bases in between. This CDR3 has 15 amino acids. Per the germline V gene, CDR1 is DFQATT and CDR2 is SNEGSKA (reference sequence). The chain's CDR3 is CSARLEGFRDYGYTF. DNA for the CDR3: TGCAGTGCTAGGCTGGAGGGATTCAGGGACTATGGCTACACCTTC.

The chain links TRBV7-2 to TRBJ2-5; 8 nucleotides line up with TRBD1. Looked up from germline, CDR1 is SGHTA and CDR2 is FQGNSA. This CDR3 region has 14 residues. The V and J ends lost 4 bases and 1 base, in that order; junction bases with no gene match: 2. The CDR3 bases are TGTGCCAGCAGCTCCGACAGGGGCCAAGAGACCCAGTACTTC. Protein sequence: CASSSDRGQETQYF. The variable domain in full, completed from reference TRBV7-2 and TRBJ2-5, reads GAGVSQSPSNKVTEKGKDVELRCDPISGHTALYWYRQSLGQGLEFLIYFQGNSAPDKSGLPSDRFSAERTGGSVSTLTIQRTQQEDSAVYLCASSSDRGQETQYFGPGTRLLVL.

The V gene is TRBV27, the J gene TRBJ2-5; D gene unclear. Trimming took off 5 bases at V and 1 base at J, with 14 bases between the two ends. Germline loops: CDR1 MNHEY, CDR2 SMNVEV (reference sequence). The CDR3 length is 15 residues. CDR3 in amino acids: CASSPRKGTQETQYF. CDR3 DNA sequence: TGTGCCAGCAGTCCCAGGAAGGGCACCCAAGAGACCCAGTACTTC.

This clonotype was seen a few times. The chain combines TRBV5-6 with TRBJ1-2, with D tentatively TRBD1 (6 bases). Trimming took 4 bases from V and 4 from J, leaving 14 bases between them. CDR1 SGHDT and CDR2 YYEEEE come from the germline V gene. CDR3 length equals 14 residues. CDR3 amino acids: CASSPGQTTYGYTF. For the CDR3, the DNA is TGTGCCAGCAGCCCCGGACAGACAACCTATGGCTACACCTTC.

Points on this clonotype: A junction boundary mismatches the germline segment, possibly from a read error. This chain joins TRBV7-2 and TRBJ2-3; 11 nucleotides match TRBD2. The CDR3 covers 18 residues. CDR1 is SGHTA, CDR2 FQGNSA, per germline. The CDR3 region is CASSLAPRLAGHTDMQYF. The DNA of the CDR3 is TGTGCCAGCAGCTTAGCCCCTAGACTAGCGGGGCACACAGATATGCAGTATTTT.